This note documents a single T cell receptor (beta chain) sequence. Its antigen is unknown. Here immunoSEQ multiplex PCR was the method, and the copy in TCRdb shows in-frame clones only, minus some. The data contain approximately 740,000 clones, about 74% of them seen just once; the ten biggest clones take up more than 1.5%. The data belong to a study of shared clonotypes between healthy human individuals. CDR1 is MDHEN and CDR2 is SYDVKM in the germline V gene. The CDR3 loop spans 12 amino acids. Between the trimmed V and J ends, which lost 6 bases and 4 bases, there was a span of 10 bases. Findings and caveats of the study: Non-shared clonotypes had lower generation probabilities than those shared by all four donors. Naive subsets typically showed greater estimated richness than memory subsets. Inspection by rarefaction showed sorted-subset sequencing to be incomplete despite large depth.

Each of the donors was a healthy adult who was HIV-negative and had not had a recent acute infection or vaccination. Input material: memory CD4+ T cells sorted from blood. The subset: CD45RA-negative fraction. The rearrangement links TRBV28 to TRBJ2-7; tentatively, D is TRBD1 (5 bases). The clonotype comes from a woman between 25 and 40 years old in good health. The CDR3 region is CASREKGYEQYF. The CDR3 DNA sequence: TGTGCCAGCAGAGAGAAGGGGTACGAGCAGTACTTC.